A single sample gave rise to the 26 T cell receptor beta chains below, sequenced in a study of shared clonotypes between healthy human individuals (dated by TCRdb to the early 2020s). To prepare the library, the immunoSEQ multiplex PCR assay was applied. The immuneACCESS repertoire file appears here via TCRdb, limited to in-frame rearrangements. These files lack a portion of the clones; in checked studies, under half of the deficit traces to unresolved V genes, and the cause of the others is not known. Present in this sample are some 2.1 million clones, 85% to 95% of which were seen just once. In total, the top ten clones hold approximately 1.7% of the sample. CD8 naive samples consisted of CD45RO-negative cells that were positively selected for CCR7, yielding a CD45RA+CCR7+ population without TemRA cells. The sample was naive CD8+ T cells from PBMCs. According to the study, the label for this sample's cell subset or site signals: CD45RA+CCR7+. The receptors shown here come from a man aged 18 to 30 in good health. Some clones in this sample may be carry-over from other donors' samples.

This clone was counted once. The chain joins TRBV7-6 to TRBJ2-3, with 8 bases fitting TRBD2. Germline loops: CDR1 SGHVS, CDR2 FNYEAQ. The J segment lost 2 bases and the V segment lost 5 bases, leaving 12 bases of the junction unmatched. There are 17 residues in the CDR3. As DNA, the CDR3 is TGTGCCAGCAGCCCACGGGGGGGCCCAAACGCCACAGATACGCAGTATTTT. Translating it yields CASSPRGGPNATDTQYF.

The rearrangement links TRBV25-1 to TRBJ2-7; 7 bases match TRBD1. The CDR3 contains 15 residues. Germline lookup yields CDR1 MGHDK and CDR2 SYGVNS. J gave up 2 bases and V 4 bases, and 8 bases lay outside the gene matches. Here the CDR3 reads CASSGYTGAAYEQYF. CDR3 DNA: TGTGCCAGCAGTGGATATACAGGGGCTGCCTACGAGCAGTACTTC.

The CDR3 loop reads CASSFPQKSYGYTF. The CDR3 DNA reads TGTGCCAGCAGTTTTCCGCAGAAAAGCTATGGCTACACCTTC. The V call is TRBV28, the J call TRBJ1-2; no firm D call. The CDR3 loop spans 14 amino acids. V was cut by 3 bases and J by 4 bases, with 12 bases left in between. In germline, CDR1 is MDHEN, CDR2 SYDVKM.

The rearrangement joins TRBV19 to TRBJ2-1; possible D gene TRBD2, 6 bases. Germline V gene lookup returns CDR1 LNHDA and CDR2 SQIVND (reference sequence). The CDR3 has 15 amino acids. Trimming took off 7 bases at V and 0 bases at J, with 13 bases between the two ends. CDR3 amino acids: CASKGTGDSYNEQFF. The DNA for the CDR3 is TGTGCCAGTAAGGGGACGGGGGACTCCTACAATGAGCAGTTCTTC.

The CDR3 sequence: CASSLNGASFTDTQYF. The CDR3 nucleotides read TGCGCCAGCAGCTTGAACGGGGCTAGCTTCACAGATACGCAGTATTTT. V is TRBV5-1 and J is TRBJ2-3; either TRBD1 or TRBD2 may supply D (5 bases each). Trimming removed 1 base at V and 2 bases at J, with 14 bases between. This CDR3 has 16 amino acids. Germline V gene sequence: CDR1 SGHRS, CDR2 YFSETQ. The full variable domain, completed using reference TRBV5-1 and TRBJ2-3, is KAGVTQTPRYLIKTRGQQVTLSCSPISGHRSVSWYQQTPGQGLQFLFEYFSETQRNKGNFPGRFSGRQFSNSRSEMNVSTLELGDSALYLCASSLNGASFTDTQYFGPGTRLTVL.

CDR3 in amino acids: CATSRDTGEQYF. The CDR3 nucleotides read TGTGCCACCAGCAGAGATACGGGCGAGCAGTACTTC. This chain joins TRBV15 and TRBJ2-7, with unresolved D. Germline V gene lookup returns CDR1 LNHNV and CDR2 YYDKDF (reference sequence). The V end was cut by 0 bases, the J end by 6 bases, with 6 bases between. The CDR3 covers 12 residues. Complete variable domain (other parts from reference TRBV15 and TRBJ2-7): DAMVIQNPRYQVTQFGKPVTLSCSQTLNHNVMYWYQQKSSQAPKLLFHYYDKDFNNEADTPDNFQSRRPNTSFCFLDIRSPGLGDTAMYLCATSRDTGEQYFGPGTRLTVT.

This clone appeared a single time. V usage is TRBV4-1 and J usage is TRBJ2-5; 7 bases are shared with TRBD1. This CDR3 spans 20 amino acids. The germline gives CDR1 MGHRA, CDR2 YSYEKL. The trim removed 4 bases at V and 5 bases at J, leaving 25 bases unmatched. DNA for the CDR3: TGCGCCAGCAGCCGACTAACGGGACAGTGGGAAGGGGGTTACAAGGAGACCCAGTACTTC. This sequence encodes CASSRLTGQWEGGYKETQYF.

The chain employs TRBV4-1 and TRBJ2-1, with TRBD2 as a possible D gene (6 bases). The CDR3 sequence is 19 residues long. Trimming shortened V by 2 bases and J by 3 bases, and 23 bases separated the two germline ends. CDR1 MGHRA and CDR2 YSYEKL come from the germline V gene. CDR3 protein: CASSQPPGGLHYVYNEQFF. As DNA, the CDR3 is TGCGCCAGCAGCCAACCTCCTGGGGGACTCCACTACGTCTACAATGAGCAGTTCTTC.

This chain uses TRBV5-6 with TRBJ2-1; 7 bases align to TRBD2. J gave up 15 bases and V 0 bases, and 9 bases lay outside the gene matches. This CDR3 spans 13 amino acids. Germline assignment: CDR1 SGHDT and CDR2 YYEEEE. The CDR3: CASSLGAGEERFF. In nucleotides, the CDR3 is TGTGCCAGCAGCTTGGGGGCGGGAGAAGAAAGGTTCTTC.

V usage is TRBV4-1 and J usage is TRBJ2-2; 7 bases align to TRBD1. The CDR3 runs to 15 residues. The junction had 8 bases not matched to a gene; V was cut back by 5 bases and J by 5 bases. Germline lookup yields CDR1 MGHRA and CDR2 YSYEKL. The CDR3 coding sequence is TGCGCCAGCAGCTCCCGGACAGGAGCGACCGGGGAGCTGTTTTTT. Protein sequence: CASSSRTGATGELFF.

This rearrangement joins TRBV6-5 to TRBJ2-7, with D perhaps matching TRBD2 (6 bases). Germline loops: CDR1 MNHEY, CDR2 SVGAGI. Trimming took off 6 bases at V and 2 bases at J, with 17 bases between the two ends. The CDR3 loop spans 15 amino acids. CDR3 sequence reads: CASSGSGGSPYEQYF. DNA of the CDR3: TGTGCCAGCAGCGGGAGTGGAGGCTCCCCCTACGAGCAGTACTTC.

A note on this clone: This sample includes further DNA sequences coding for the same CDR3. The rearrangement links TRBV7-9 to TRBJ2-7; D is ambiguous. The CDR3 loop spans 12 amino acids. Trimming removed 5 bases from V and 1 base from J, with 6 bases in between. Looked up from germline, CDR1 is SEHNR and CDR2 is FQNEAQ (reference sequence). The CDR3 loop reads CASSPNSYEQYF. CDR3 sequence (DNA): TGTGCCAGCAGCCCAAATTCCTACGAGCAGTACTTC. Combining the CDR3 with reference TRBV7-9 and TRBJ2-7 gives the whole variable domain DTGVSQNPRHKITKRGQNVTFRCDPISEHNRLYWYRQTLGQGPEFLTYFQNEAQLEKSRLLSDRFSAERPKGSFSTLEIQRTEQGDSAMYLCASSPNSYEQYFGPGTRLTVT.

V gene TRBV15 combines with J gene TRBJ2-4; no definite D call. CDR1 LNHNV and CDR2 YYDKDF come from the germline V gene (reference sequence). Trimming took 0 bases from V and 0 from J, leaving 6 bases between them. The length of the CDR3 is 15 residues. This CDR3 reads CATSRDYGAKNIQYF. The CDR3 DNA follows: TGTGCCACCAGCAGAGATTACGGAGCCAAAAACATTCAGTACTTC.

The chain uses TRBV30 and TRBJ2-7; D possibly corresponds to TRBD2 (6 bases). Germline lookup yields CDR1 GTSNPN and CDR2 SVGIG (reference sequence). V shed 4 bases and J shed 0 bases, with 13 bases lying between them. The CDR3 spans 14 residues. The CDR3 sequence: CAWTGWGLSYEQYF. The CDR3, as DNA: TGTGCCTGGACCGGGTGGGGACTCTCCTACGAGCAGTACTTC. The variable domain in full, with the rest retrieved from reference TRBV30 and TRBJ2-7, is SQTIHQWPATLVQPVGSPLSLECTVEGTSNPNLYWYRQAAGRGLQLLFYSVGIGQISSEVPQNLSASRPQDRQFILSSKKLLLSDSGFYLCAWTGWGLSYEQYFGPGTRLTVT.

The chain uses TRBV28 and TRBJ1-5; the D is unclear. V was clipped by 5 bases and J by 5 bases, with 13 bases between them. The CDR3 sequence is 14 residues long. CDR1 and CDR2 from the germline V gene are MDHEN and SYDVKM. CDR3 region: CASSTLDGDQPQHF. CDR3 nucleotide sequence: TGTGCCAGCAGTACCTTAGACGGGGATCAGCCCCAGCATTTT.

This sequence joins TRBV4-1 and TRBJ2-7; TRBD2 might be the D (5 bases). V was pared by 3 bases and J by 3 bases, with 18 bases between. The CDR3 sequence is 16 residues long. Germline lookup yields CDR1 MGHRA and CDR2 YSYEKL. CDR3 coding DNA: TGCGCCAGCAGCCACGACACCGGGCCACGGGACTACGAGCAGTACTTC. Residues: CASSHDTGPRDYEQYF.

This chain joins TRBV27 and TRBJ2-5; 11 bases align to TRBD2. There are 15 residues in the CDR3. CDR1 MNHEY and CDR2 SMNVEV come from the germline V gene (reference sequence). Trimming at V came to 6 bases and at J to 5 bases, leaving 8 bases not matched to a gene. The CDR3 protein is CASRKGLAVQETQYF. In nucleotides, the CDR3 is TGTGCCAGCAGAAAGGGACTAGCGGTGCAGGAGACCCAGTACTTC.

Only a few counts were recorded for this clone. The chain couples TRBV11-1 to TRBJ2-3; tentative D call: TRBD1 (7 bases). The germline CDR1 and CDR2 sequences are SGHAT and FQDESV (reference sequence). Between the trimmed V and J ends, which lost 4 bases and 3 bases, there was a span of 14 bases. The CDR3 runs to 15 residues. The DNA for the CDR3 is TGTGCCAGCAGCTCGAACGCGGGACAGACAGATACGCAGTATTTT. Its translation: CASSSNAGQTDTQYF.

This clone was recorded only once. The CDR3 DNA reads TGTGCCAGCAGCCAGTATCAGGGTAGGCTCTCTGAAGCTTTCTTT. Protein sequence: CASSQYQGRLSEAFF. The chain uses TRBV6-5 and TRBJ1-1; D is perhaps TRBD1 (5 bases). The CDR3 is 15 residues long. V lost 6 bases and J 6 bases, leaving 20 bases between the germline ends. CDR1 and CDR2 from the germline V gene are MNHEY and SVGAGI.

The chain carries TRBV13 and TRBJ2-7; no clear D. CDR1 and CDR2 from the germline V gene are PRHDT and FYEKMQ (reference sequence). V lost 3 bases to trimming and J lost 2 bases, with 11 bases between them. The CDR3 sequence is 14 residues long. The CDR3: CASSFRASAYEQYF. The CDR3 coding sequence is TGTGCCAGCAGCTTTCGGGCTTCTGCCTACGAGCAGTACTTC.

This clone showed up just once. V gene TRBV6-1 combines with J gene TRBJ1-1, with TRBD1 identical over 10 bases. CDR1 and CDR2 from the germline V gene are MNHNS and SASEGT. V dropped 6 bases and J dropped 5; count of bases not matched to a gene: 3. This CDR3 contains 13 residues. CDR3 protein: CASRRDRGTEAFF. The CDR3 DNA reads as TGTGCCAGCAGGAGGGACAGGGGAACTGAAGCTTTCTTT.

V is TRBV18 and J is TRBJ1-2; D may be TRBD1 (6 bases). The V gene lost 6 bases and the J gene lost 8 bases, with 22 bases spanning the gap. The CDR3 consists of 15 residues. The germline V gene has CDR1 KGHSH and CDR2 LQKENI. CDR3 sequence reads: CASSPPGGGLQGYTF. The CDR3 DNA reads TGTGCCAGCTCCCCCCCCGGGGGGGGCCTTCAGGGCTACACCTTC.

The chain combines TRBV14 with TRBJ2-7; possible D gene TRBD1, 6 bases. Per the germline V gene, CDR1 is SGHDN and CDR2 is FVKESK. V was cut by 6 bases and J by 9 bases, with 18 bases left in between. There are 13 residues in the CDR3. CDR3 nucleotides: TGTGCCAGCAGGCCCAGGGGATATATGGTGCAGTACTTC. Its protein is CASRPRGYMVQYF. The full variable domain, with the rest looked up from reference TRBV14 and TRBJ2-7, is EAGVTQFPSHSVIEKGQTVTLRCDPISGHDNLYWYRRVMGKEIKFLLHFVKESKQDESGMPNNRFLAERTGGTYSTLKVQPAELEDSGVYFCASRPRGYMVQYFGPGTRLTVT.

The chain combines TRBV6-6 with TRBJ2-2; D unresolved. Trimming took off 9 bases at V and 6 bases at J, with 17 bases between the two ends. The CDR3 length is 14 residues. Germline values: CDR1 MNHNY, CDR2 SVGAGI (reference sequence). CDR3 DNA: TGTGCCAGTTGTGATAGGGTAGGCCCCGGGGAGCTGTTTTTT. Translated, it gives CASCDRVGPGELFF.

The rearrangement uses TRBV7-6 and TRBJ1-4; D is ambiguous. The CDR3 consists of 15 residues. In germline, CDR1 is SGHVS, CDR2 FNYEAQ. Trimming removed 2 bases at V and 8 bases at J, with 15 bases between. CDR3 amino acids: CASSLPVLGKEKLFF. Here the CDR3 DNA reads TGTGCCAGCAGCTTACCGGTCCTGGGGAAGGAAAAACTGTTTTTT.

The chain uses TRBV28 and TRBJ2-2, with D perhaps TRBD1 (5 bases). V shed 2 bases and J shed 5 bases, with 12 bases lying between them. This CDR3 contains 15 residues. Germline V gives CDR1 MDHEN, CDR2 SYDVKM. CDR3 protein: CASSLAREVTGELFF. In DNA, the CDR3 is TGTGCCAGCAGTTTAGCCAGGGAAGTTACCGGGGAGCTGTTTTTT.